The 15 T cell receptor beta chains in this list originate from one sample, sequenced in a study of T cells in Graves' hyperthyroidism and ophthalmopathy (dated 2019 in TCRdb). Library construction relied on multiplex PCR. The data were produced on an Illumina HiSeq 2000. TCR beta CDR3 regions were amplified from RNA transcripts. A first-round RT-PCR of the TCR CDR3 used the HTBI primer set with the Qiagen OneStep RT-PCR kit. The public reads were run again by TCRdb, first through fastp at Q25 and then through MiXCR, and only productive beta chains were kept. Rows are combined by CDR3 protein, so each entry shows the most common genes and DNA. The table for this sample lists 250,000 to 300,000 distinct CDR3 sequences; 13% to 15% of them were counted only once. The ten top clones hold 13% of the sample. Sequencing was carried out using blood. Receptors originate from a middle-aged woman with Graves' hyperthyroidism that later progressed to Graves' ophthalmopathy.

This clonotype has just a few counts. V and J are TRBV6-5 and TRBJ1-1; D is perhaps TRBD1 (6 bases). This CDR3 has 16 amino acids. Germline V gene lookup returns CDR1 MNHEY and CDR2 SVGAGI. V shed 2 bases and J shed 4 bases, with 17 bases lying between them. CDR3 protein: CASSYTRGGSSTEAFF. CDR3 nucleotides: TGTGCCAGCAGTTACACAAGGGGGGGGAGTAGCACTGAAGCTTTCTTT.

Many counts were recorded for this clonotype. The chain uses TRBV5-1 and TRBJ2-1; no reliable D call. Trimming took off 3 bases at V and 5 bases at J, with 12 bases between the two ends. Germline CDR1 SGHRS, CDR2 YFSETQ. The CDR3 length is 14 residues. The CDR3: CASSSSETHNEQFF. The CDR3 nucleotides are TGCGCCAGCAGCTCAAGCGAAACCCACAATGAGCAGTTCTTC.

This clonotype occurred many times. The chain links TRBV18 to TRBJ2-5, with D possibly TRBD2 on 6 matching bases. Per germline, CDR1 KGHSH and CDR2 LQKENI. The CDR3 covers 13 residues. V lost 1 base and J lost 3, with 6 bases in between. This CDR3 reads CASSPRLEETQYF. The CDR3 DNA sequence: TGTGCCAGCTCACCACGACTAGAAGAGACCCAGTACTTC.

In this sample, this clonotype turned up many times. This chain connects TRBV20-1 to TRBJ1-1, with TRBD1 matching 9 bases. V lost 6 bases, J lost 5 bases, and 7 bases stayed unmatched. The germline V gene encodes CDR1 DFQATT and CDR2 SNEGSKA (reference sequence). This CDR3 has 13 amino acids. As DNA, the CDR3 is TGCAGTGCGAAACAGGGGGCGCGAACTGAAGCTTTCTTT. As protein: CSAKQGARTEAFF.

The chain employs TRBV19 and TRBJ1-2, with a possible D match to TRBD1 (6 bases). V was shortened by 5 bases and J by 6 bases, with 16 bases between the two germline ends. The CDR3 runs to 14 residues. Germline loops: CDR1 LNHDA, CDR2 SQIVND (reference sequence). CDR3 in amino acids: CASSPPGGRNGYTF. CDR3 DNA: TGTGCCAGTAGTCCGCCGGGGGGCCGGAATGGCTACACCTTC.

This clonotype has at least ten counts. This chain connects TRBV3-1 to TRBJ2-7; D is ambiguous. The length of the CDR3 is 14 residues. Germline-derived CDR1 and CDR2 are LGHDT and YNNKEL (reference sequence). The V end was cut by 1 base, the J end by 10 bases, with 17 bases between. CDR3 sequence reads: CASSQAPAQAEQYF. For the CDR3, the DNA is TGTGCCAGCAGCCAAGCCCCCGCCCAGGCGGAACAGTACTTC.

This clonotype was recorded many times. The chain combines TRBV30 with TRBJ1-1; 10 bases agree with TRBD1. In germline, CDR1 is GTSNPN, CDR2 SVGIG (reference sequence). The CDR3 is made up of 13 amino acids. Trimming at V came to 0 bases and at J to 6 bases, leaving 1 base not matched to a gene. The CDR3 nucleotides are TGTGCCTGGAGTGTAGGGACAGGGGCTGAAGCTTTCTTT. Translation: CAWSVGTGAEAFF.

This clonotype showed up many times. J is TRBJ1-6 and V is TRBV7-8; D is unclear. Germline V gene sequence: CDR1 SGHVS, CDR2 FQNEAQ. Deletions cut 0 bases from V and 8 bases from J, with 14 bases between. There are 16 residues in the CDR3. In DNA, the CDR3 is TGTGCCAGCAGCTTAGCAGGGTTAGGAGGTGATTCACCCCTCCACTTT. As protein: CASSLAGLGGDSPLHF.

This clonotype was picked up many times. J is TRBJ2-7 and V is TRBV20-1; perhaps TRBD1 as D (6 bases). Germline CDR1 and CDR2: DFQATT and SNEGSKA (reference sequence). The CDR3 has 17 residues. Trimming removed 1 base at V and 6 bases at J, with 25 bases between. DNA of the CDR3: TGCAGTGCTAGAGTTCGTAGGGGGAGAGGGCCCTCCCCCGAGCAGTACTTC. Protein sequence: CSARVRRGRGPSPEQYF.

This clonotype was recorded at least ten times. The CDR3 region is CASRNPRTVTQYF. CDR3 bases: TGTGCCAGCAGAAATCCAAGGACTGTTACGCAGTATTTT. This chain links TRBV12-3 or TRBV12-4 with TRBJ2-3; a weak D match, TRBD2 (5 bases). This CDR3 region has 13 residues. Trimming cost V 6 bases and J 8 bases, with 15 bases left between them.

The chain links TRBV11-2 to TRBJ2-7, with TRBD1 identical over 8 bases. Germline-derived CDR1 and CDR2 are SGHAT and FQNNGV. The trim removed 6 bases at V and 2 bases at J, leaving 6 bases unmatched. The CDR3 is made up of 14 amino acids. The CDR3 sequence: CASRTGQGPYEQYF. CDR3 sequence (DNA): TGTGCCAGCAGGACCGGACAGGGCCCCTACGAGCAGTACTTC.

This clonotype appeared many times. The rearrangement joins TRBV20-1 to TRBJ2-7; D not certain. The V end was cut by 2 bases, the J end by 2 bases, with 10 bases between. This CDR3 is 13 amino acids long. Germline V gives CDR1 DFQATT, CDR2 SNEGSKA (reference sequence). This chain's CDR3 is CSARRPDTYEQYF. CDR3 bases: TGCAGTGCTAGACGTCCCGACACCTACGAGCAGTACTTC.

In this sample, this clonotype turned up many times. The chain is built from TRBV6-2 or TRBV6-3 and TRBJ2-1; D is perhaps TRBD2 (7 bases). Germline CDR1 reads MNHEY; CDR2 reads SVGEGT. The germline V and J ends were trimmed by 2 bases and 1 base, with 15 bases remaining between them. The CDR3 covers 17 residues. Written as DNA, the CDR3 is TGTGCCAGCAGTTACATCTGGACAGCGGGATCCTACAATGAGCAGTTCTTC. It codes for CASSYIWTAGSYNEQFF.

This clonotype was recorded at least ten times. As DNA, the CDR3 is TGCAGTGCTAGAGTGTTAGCGGGAGTATTTATCCGCCCAGATACGCAGTATTTT. Protein: CSARVLAGVFIRPDTQYF. The rearrangement uses TRBV20-1 and TRBJ2-3; 9 bases align to TRBD2. Germline lookup yields CDR1 DFQATT and CDR2 SNEGSKA (reference sequence). After removal of 1 base from V and 4 bases from J, the junction contained 15 bases not matched to a gene. This CDR3 contains 18 residues.

This clonotype was seen many times. This chain joins TRBV12-3 or TRBV12-4 and TRBJ2-7; 9 bases map to TRBD1. Trimming cost V 4 bases and J 1 base; bases outside gene matches: 8. The CDR3 extends over 16 amino acids. CDR3 protein: CASSYRGQGRSYEQYF. The DNA of the CDR3 is TGTGCCAGCAGTTACCGCGGACAGGGGCGATCCTACGAGCAGTACTTC.